This T cell receptor beta chain was captured in a study of CXCR3-negative and CXCR3-positive naive CD8 T cells. Points from the study as a whole: CXCR3-positive naive cells had more hydrophobic TRB CDR3s than CXCR3-negative naive cells.

A note on this clonotype: Its cognate antigen is unknown.

Germline V gives CDR1 SGDLS, CDR2 YYNGEE. This CDR3 comprises 15 residues. The study made its TRB cDNA libraries by 5' RACE, adding UMI labels. Following a re-call of the 5' RACE reads, TCRdb has one entry per CDR3 protein and lacks DNA. This sample's clone table lists roughly 120,000 distinct CDR3 sequences. The chain has TRBV9 and TRBJ2-3; TCRdb's D call, TRBD1, is unchecked because there is no DNA. Sequencing input: naive CXCR3+ CD8+ T cells from blood. The subset is: CD45RO-CCR7+CD27+CD95- naive CD8+ T cells expressing CXCR3 (TNR3+). The receptor was isolated from a human donor in good health. Some clones in this sample may be carry-over from other donors' samples. The chain's CDR3 is CASSASGTTTDTQYF.